These 32 T cell receptor beta chains came from one sample sequenced in a study of CD8 T cells in Susac syndrome. RNA, at roughly 0.45 to 1 ug, was reverse transcribed with random hexamers. TCRdb re-called the immunoSEQ multiplex PCR reads through MiXCR, storing one row per CDR3 protein. The sample carries 69,000 or so distinct CDR3 sequences, approximately 94% recorded once. The material sequenced was CD8+ T cells from PBMCs. These receptors originate from a human donor with multiple sclerosis.

The CDR3 sequence is CSVSSANTF. The CDR3 nucleotides are TGCAGCGTTAGCAGCGCCAACACCTTC. This chain connects TRBV29-1 to TRBJ1-2; D remains unclear. The CDR3 runs to 9 residues. Germline loops: CDR1 SQVTM, CDR2 ANQGSEA. V gave up 5 bases and J gave up 12 bases, with 10 bases separating them. Variable domain in full (rest from reference TRBV29-1 and TRBJ1-2): SAVISQKPSRDICQRGTSLTIQCQVDSQVTMMFWYRQQPGQSLTLIATANQGSEATYESGFVIDKFPISRPNLTFSTLTVSNMSPEDSSIYLCSVSSANTFGSGTRLTVV.

The chain employs TRBV4-1 and TRBJ2-7; 7 bases line up with TRBD2. The CDR3 consists of 15 residues. From germline, CDR1 is MGHRA and CDR2 YSYEKL. V shed 0 bases and J 6 bases; nucleotides not matched to a gene: 8. CDR3 coding DNA: TGCGCCAGCAGCCAAGATCCCGGGAGGAGTGGCGAGCAGTACTTC. This gives the protein CASSQDPGRSGEQYF.

The genes are TRBV11-2 and TRBJ2-1, with 8 bases lining up with TRBD2. Germline assignment: CDR1 SGHAT and CDR2 FQNNGV. The CDR3 has 17 residues. The ends lost 2 bases at V and 6 bases at J; junction bases unmatched: 12. CDR3 bases: TGTGCCAGCAGCTTAATGGGTGGACTAGCTGCGATCAATGAGCAGTTCTTC. This codes for CASSLMGGLAAINEQFF.

The genes are TRBV13 and TRBJ2-1; D might be TRBD2 (6 bases). Per the germline V gene, CDR1 is PRHDT and CDR2 is FYEKMQ (reference sequence). The CDR3 covers 16 residues. The V and J ends lost 4 bases and 8 bases respectively, with 21 bases between them. The CDR3 coding sequence is TGTGCCAGCAGCTCCACCAGCGGAGGGCCTTTCGATGAGCAGTTCTTC. Protein product: CASSSTSGGPFDEQFF.

The chain uses TRBV29-1 and TRBJ2-5; maybe TRBD2 (6 bases). The CDR3 has 11 residues. The ends were cut back, 7 bases at V and 5 bases at J, with 11 bases in the middle. Germline CDR1 reads SQVTM; CDR2 reads ANQGSEA. Here the CDR3 DNA reads TGCAGCGCGGAGGGCTCGGAGACCCAGTACTTC. It specifies CSAEGSETQYF. The whole variable domain, filled in from reference TRBV29-1 and TRBJ2-5, reads SAVISQKPSRDICQRGTSLTIQCQVDSQVTMMFWYRQQPGQSLTLIATANQGSEATYESGFVIDKFPISRPNLTFSTLTVSNMSPEDSSIYLCSAEGSETQYFGPGTRLLVL.

The chain combines TRBV6-5 with TRBJ2-5, with D uncertain. V lost 2 bases to trimming and J lost 0 bases, with 13 bases between them. Germline V CDR1 and CDR2: MNHEY, SVGAGI. The CDR3 length is 16 residues. For the CDR3, the DNA is TGTGCCAGCAGTTACCCCAGCTCGAGCAACCAAGAGACCCAGTACTTC. It yields the protein CASSYPSSSNQETQYF.

The gene calls are TRBV7-9 and TRBJ1-6; D is unresolved. Germline V gene data show CDR1 as SEHNR and CDR2 as FQNEAQ (reference sequence). The CDR3 loop spans 12 amino acids. Trimming took 1 base from V and 13 from J, leaving 8 bases between them. CDR3 sequence reads: CASSLVSGPLHF. The CDR3 nucleotides are TGTGCCAGCAGCTTAGTATCCGGGCCCCTCCACTTT.

The chain employs TRBV3-1 and TRBJ2-1; 13 nucleotides agree with TRBD2. The germline V gene has CDR1 LGHDT and CDR2 YNNKEL (reference sequence). The J segment lost 8 bases and the V segment lost 3 bases, leaving 13 bases of the junction unmatched. This CDR3 has 18 amino acids. The CDR3 nucleotides are TGTGCCAGCAGCCACCTAAATAATGGGGGACTAGCGGGATATGAGCAGTTCTTC. Its protein product is CASSHLNNGGLAGYEQFF.

The CDR3 reads CAWSVGGTYQETQYF. The CDR3 DNA is TGTGCCTGGAGTGTCGGGGGGACCTACCAAGAGACCCAGTACTTC. The J gene is TRBJ2-5, the V gene TRBV30, with 7 bases matching TRBD2. The CDR3 has 15 residues. Unmatched junction bases numbered 4, after V lost 0 bases and J lost 0 bases. Germline values: CDR1 GTSNPN, CDR2 SVGIG (reference sequence).

CDR3 sequence: CSANAGESYNEQFF. The CDR3 DNA sequence: TGCAGTGCTAACGCAGGGGAGTCGTACAATGAGCAGTTCTTC. The rearrangement links TRBV20-1 to TRBJ2-1; D may be TRBD1 (6 bases). Looked up from germline, CDR1 is DFQATT and CDR2 is SNEGSKA (reference sequence). V was pared by 4 bases and J by 4 bases, with 14 bases between. CDR3 size: 14 residues.

This clonotype occurred once. V is TRBV7-9 and J is TRBJ2-7, with a possible D match to TRBD1 (6 bases). Trimming took off 5 bases at V and 13 bases at J, with 24 bases between the two ends. The CDR3 loop spans 14 amino acids. Germline lookup yields CDR1 SEHNR and CDR2 FQNEAQ (reference sequence). CDR3 sequence: CASSLGQGLDSIYF. The CDR3 DNA reads TGTGCCAGCAGCCTGGGCCAGGGGTTAGATTCCATATACTTC.

This clonotype was seen a single time. V is TRBV4-1 and J is TRBJ2-1; TRBD1 might be the D (6 bases). V was pared by 2 bases and J by 6 bases, with 8 bases between. Germline-derived CDR1 and CDR2 are MGHRA and YSYEKL. The CDR3 contains 13 residues. In DNA form, the CDR3 reads TGCGCCAGCAGCCAATTACAGGGCAATGAGCAGTTCTTC. This encodes CASSQLQGNEQFF.

The chain links TRBV6-5 to TRBJ2-3; TRBD2 agrees at 7 bases. Germline CDR1 and CDR2: MNHEY and SVGAGI. This CDR3 contains 14 residues. J was trimmed by 5 bases and V by 4 bases; bases with no gene match: 6. The CDR3 reads CASSSGAGQDTQYF. In DNA, the CDR3 is TGTGCCAGCAGTTCTGGAGCGGGGCAAGATACGCAGTATTTT.

The V call is TRBV4-1, the J call TRBJ1-2; no clear D. The V and J ends lost 0 bases and 7 bases respectively, with 6 bases between them. The CDR3 runs 12 residues. The germline V gene has CDR1 MGHRA and CDR2 YSYEKL. The CDR3 is CASSQDAVGYTF. The CDR3 DNA reads as TGCGCCAGCAGCCAAGATGCGGTTGGCTACACCTTC.

This clonotype was found once. This chain uses TRBV7-9 with TRBJ2-7; either TRBD1 or TRBD2 may fit D (5 bases each). The CDR3 sequence is 16 residues long. Germline assignment: CDR1 SEHNR and CDR2 FQNEAQ (reference sequence). Trimming took 3 bases from V and 5 from J, leaving 20 bases between them. For the CDR3, the DNA is TGTGCCAGCAGCTTCCTCTTGTTAGGGGCCGGGGACGAGCAGTACTTC. Translated: CASSFLLLGAGDEQYF.

CDR3 DNA sequence: TGTGCCAGCAGCTTTGGGACCACAGATACGCAGTATTTT. Protein: CASSFGTTDTQYF. The rearrangement joins TRBV5-4 to TRBJ2-3, with D perhaps matching TRBD1 or TRBD2 (5 bases each). In germline, CDR1 is SGHNT, CDR2 YYREEE (reference sequence). With 2 bases removed from V and 2 bases from J, the gap between germline ends came to 6 bases. CDR3 size: 13 residues.

The V call is TRBV28, the J call TRBJ2-7; D is perhaps TRBD2 (6 bases). V was pared by 8 bases and J by 3 bases, with 17 bases between. The length of the CDR3 is 14 residues. The germline gives CDR1 MDHEN, CDR2 SYDVKM. CDR3 sequence reads: CASGLWLALYEQYF. CDR3 nucleotides: TGTGCCAGCGGCCTCTGGCTAGCGCTCTACGAGCAGTACTTC.

The rearrangement uses TRBV5-1 and TRBJ2-7; 8 bases match TRBD1. J gave up 0 bases and V 2 bases, and 7 bases lay outside the gene matches. Germline lookup yields CDR1 SGHRS and CDR2 YFSETQ. This CDR3 contains 16 residues. The CDR3 here is CASSFGGQDLSYEQYF. The CDR3 nucleotides read TGCGCCAGCAGCTTTGGGGGACAGGACCTCTCCTACGAGCAGTACTTC.

This clonotype has only a few counts. The chain couples TRBV7-3 to TRBJ2-7, with TRBD1 as a possible D gene (5 bases). The V end lost 1 base, the J end lost 2 bases, and 9 bases lay between the germline ends. The germline V gene has CDR1 SGHTA and CDR2 FQGTGA. The CDR3 contains 14 residues. CDR3 sequence reads: CASSLMQGPYEQYF. In DNA, the CDR3 is TGTGCCAGCAGCTTAATGCAGGGCCCCTACGAGCAGTACTTC.

The genes are TRBV20-1 and TRBJ2-7, with 11 bases aligning to TRBD2. This CDR3 is 14 amino acids long. V was pared by 6 bases and J by 1 base, with 5 bases of the junction left unmatched. CDR1 is DFQATT, CDR2 SNEGSKA, per germline (reference sequence). CDR3 sequence (DNA): TGCAGTGCCAAGACTAGCGGGATTTCCTACGAGCAGTACTTC. Translated: CSAKTSGISYEQYF.

This clonotype was recorded once. The CDR3 reads CASSSTNQPQHF. The CDR3 DNA reads TGTGCCAGCAGTTCAACAAATCAGCCCCAGCATTTT. The genes are TRBV27 and TRBJ1-5; D is undetermined. Germline V lookup: CDR1 MNHEY, CDR2 SMNVEV (reference sequence). Trimming removed 4 bases from V and 4 bases from J, with 5 bases in between. This CDR3 contains 12 residues.

The J gene is TRBJ2-7, the V gene TRBV13; D may be TRBD1 (5 bases). Germline CDR1 PRHDT, CDR2 FYEKMQ (reference sequence). CDR3 size: 15 residues. Trimming stripped 2 bases from V and 0 bases from J, with 11 bases between. The CDR3 region has the DNA TGTGCCAGCAGCTTAAAACAGGTCATCTCCTACGAGCAGTACTTC. Translating gives CASSLKQVISYEQYF.

This clonotype was recorded once. The V gene is TRBV5-1, the J gene TRBJ2-3; D uncertain. V was shortened by 1 base and J by 4 bases, with 10 bases between the two germline ends. The CDR3 sequence is 14 residues long. The V gene's germline CDR1 is SGHRS and CDR2 YFSETQ. The CDR3 region is CASSLSGVADTQYF. In nucleotides, the CDR3 is TGCGCCAGCAGCTTGAGTGGGGTGGCAGATACGCAGTATTTT.

The V gene is TRBV29-1, the J gene TRBJ1-1; 7 bases are a match to TRBD1. Germline lookup yields CDR1 SQVTM and CDR2 ANQGSEA. The J segment lost 8 bases and the V segment lost 5 bases, leaving 5 bases of the junction unmatched. This CDR3 comprises 11 residues. The CDR3 loop reads CSVPEGGEAFF. Written as DNA, the CDR3 is TGCAGCGTTCCTGAAGGGGGCGAAGCTTTCTTT.

The V call is TRBV29-1, the J call TRBJ2-1; TRBD2 agrees at 14 bases. The CDR3 length is 16 residues. The ends lost 7 bases at V and 3 bases at J; junction bases unmatched: 8. Looked up from germline, CDR1 is SQVTM and CDR2 is ANQGSEA. The CDR3 DNA reads as TGCAGCGCGGGGACTAGCGGGAGAGAGTTCTACAATGAGCAGTTCTTC. The encoded protein is CSAGTSGREFYNEQFF.

The J gene is TRBJ2-3, the V gene TRBV6-1; TRBD1 or TRBD2 may be the D gene (5 bases each). With 8 bases removed from V and 4 bases from J, the gap between germline ends came to 16 bases. CDR1 and CDR2 (germline): MNHNS, SASEGT. The CDR3 sequence is 14 residues long. CDR3 DNA sequence: TGTGCCAGCTCGTCCCAGGGACCTTCAGATACGCAGTATTTT. Amino acids: CASSSQGPSDTQYF.

The V gene is TRBV2, the J gene TRBJ2-5; D ambiguous. V was trimmed by 2 bases and J by 5 bases, leaving 12 bases between them. Looked up from germline, CDR1 is SNHLY and CDR2 is FYNNEI. CDR3 length: 14 amino acids. The DNA for the CDR3 is TGTGCCAGCAGTGAAAAATGGATAACGGAGACCCAGTACTTC. Translation: CASSEKWITETQYF.

The chain links TRBV4-1 to TRBJ2-5; TRBD2 is a possible D gene (6 bases). The CDR3 covers 14 residues. Germline assignment: CDR1 MGHRA and CDR2 YSYEKL. V lost 3 bases, J lost 5 bases, and 13 bases lay in between. CDR3 nucleotides: TGCGCCAGCAGCCAGCTAGCGTTGGGGGAGACCCAGTACTTC. Protein sequence: CASSQLALGETQYF.

The chain employs TRBV29-1 and TRBJ2-5, with 8 positions matching TRBD1. V gave up 5 bases and J gave up 5 bases; unmatched junction bases: 7. CDR1 is SQVTM and CDR2 is ANQGSEA in the germline V gene. This CDR3 contains 13 residues. CDR3 DNA: TGCAGCGTTCGGACAGGGATAGGGGAGACCCAGTACTTC. Its protein is CSVRTGIGETQYF.

V usage is TRBV7-9 and J usage is TRBJ2-5; 7 nucleotides match TRBD2. J lost 0 bases, V lost 0 bases, and 4 bases had no gene match. The CDR3 is made up of 16 amino acids. Germline values: CDR1 SEHNR, CDR2 FQNEAQ (reference sequence). In nucleotides, the CDR3 is TGTGCCAGCAGCTTAGCCCCTAGCGGAGACCAAGAGACCCAGTACTTC. Its protein is CASSLAPSGDQETQYF.

This chain joins TRBV30 and TRBJ1-6; D gene ambiguous. The germline CDR1 and CDR2 sequences are GTSNPN and SVGIG (reference sequence). With 1 base removed from V and 10 bases from J, the gap between germline ends came to 14 bases. This CDR3 comprises 14 residues. This CDR3 reads CAWSEWGIRSPLHF. CDR3 nucleotide sequence: TGTGCCTGGAGTGAATGGGGAATACGATCACCCCTCCACTTT.

This rearrangement joins TRBV20-1 to TRBJ2-1; tentative D call: TRBD2 (6 bases). Germline V gene sequence: CDR1 DFQATT, CDR2 SNEGSKA (reference sequence). Between the trimmed V and J ends, which lost 6 bases and 8 bases, there was a span of 26 bases. This CDR3 region has 16 residues. This CDR3 is CSANGGGFDALDEQFF. CDR3 sequence (DNA): TGCAGTGCCAATGGGGGAGGCTTCGACGCCCTCGATGAGCAGTTCTTC.